A single sample gave rise to the 27 T cell receptor beta chains below, sequenced in a study of CD8 T cell repertoires and HIV-1 epitope variants. Their target antigens are unknown. The table came from immunoSEQ multiplex PCR; TCRdb's copy has only in-frame clones and leaves some out. The sample contains about 5,000 clones, around 63% of which appear only once. Sequencing was performed on cultured CD8+ T cells derived from PBMCs. The receptors originated from a male donor with HIV.

The chain uses TRBV18 and TRBJ2-2; D is undetermined. CDR3 length: 14 residues. CDR1 and CDR2 (germline): KGHSH, LQKENI. The V and J ends lost 6 bases and 1 base respectively, with 9 bases between them. Here the CDR3 reads CASSATGNTGELFF. DNA for the CDR3: TGTGCCAGCTCCGCTACTGGGAACACCGGGGAGCTGTTTTTT.

The CDR3 nucleotides are TGTGCCAGCAGCTTGGCCCCTAGCGGGGAAGAGACCCAGTACTTC. Amino acid sequence: CASSLAPSGEETQYF. The chain uses TRBV5-8 and TRBJ2-5; 9 positions agree with TRBD2. With 0 bases clipped from V and 3 bases from J, the junction kept 3 bases outside the gene matches. Germline CDR1 SGHTS, CDR2 YDEGEE. The CDR3 runs 15 residues.

The table lists this clone with a few counts. The chain is built from TRBV7-6 and TRBJ1-1; no clear D gene. Germline V CDR1 and CDR2: SGHVS, FNYEAQ. The CDR3 extends over 13 amino acids. V was pared by 1 base and J by 1 base, with 4 bases between. CDR3 sequence: CASSLGENTEAFF. The CDR3 region has the DNA TGTGCCAGCAGCTTAGGGGAGAACACTGAAGCTTTCTTT.

This clone ranks as large. V usage is TRBV27 and J usage is TRBJ2-7; D could derive from TRBD1 or TRBD2 (5 bases each). This CDR3 has 16 residues. Germline V lookup: CDR1 MNHEY, CDR2 SMNVEV (reference sequence). Between the trimmed V and J ends, which lost 0 bases and 0 bases, there was a span of 12 bases. The CDR3 here is CASSLSVGTYSYEQYF. The CDR3, as DNA: TGTGCCAGCAGTTTATCGGTTGGGACGTACTCCTACGAGCAGTACTTC.

The chain couples TRBV19 to TRBJ1-1, with D uncertain. V was cut by 6 bases and J by 4 bases, with 12 bases left in between. Germline lookup yields CDR1 LNHDA and CDR2 SQIVND (reference sequence). The CDR3 has 13 residues. CDR3 in DNA: TGTGCCAGTAGCATACACTGGGGCACTGAAGCTTTCTTT. Residues: CASSIHWGTEAFF.

The chain carries TRBV5-6 and TRBJ2-7; D is unclear. V was clipped by 2 bases and J by 4 bases, with 7 bases between them. Germline CDR1 and CDR2: SGHDT and YYEEEE. CDR3 length equals 12 residues. The CDR3 spells CASSFAEYEQYF. The CDR3 DNA reads as TGTGCCAGCAGCTTCGCCGAGTACGAGCAGTACTTC.

The chain joins TRBV19 to TRBJ1-2, with unresolved D. Germline CDR1 reads LNHDA; CDR2 reads SQIVND (reference sequence). Trimming pared 7 bases from V and 0 bases from J, leaving 12 bases between. The CDR3 sequence is 14 residues long. Here the CDR3 DNA reads TGTGCCAGTAAAGAGTCCGCCGCTAACTATGGCTACACCTTC. This gives the protein CASKESAANYGYTF.

V is TRBV7-3 and J is TRBJ2-3; no reliable D call. V lost 2 bases and J lost 5, with 11 bases in between. CDR1 and CDR2 (germline): SGHTA, FQGTGA. The CDR3 covers 14 residues. For the CDR3, the DNA is TGTGCCAGCAGCTTAGCGAGCGTTGGAGATACGCAGTATTTT. Protein sequence: CASSLASVGDTQYF.

This clone was counted a few times. A read error may produce the germline difference seen at one junction end. The chain links TRBV12-5 to TRBJ1-1; D ambiguous. Per the germline V gene, CDR1 is LGHNT and CDR2 is FRNRAP. This CDR3 spans 8 amino acids. The CDR3 sequence is CVTRGAFF. The CDR3 nucleotides read TGCGTCACGCGAGGCGCTTTCTTT.

The chain uses TRBV7-2 and TRBJ2-5, with 8 bases that match TRBD1. Germline-derived CDR1 and CDR2 are SGHTA and FQGNSA. The CDR3 sequence is 14 residues long. Trimming removed 1 base from V and 4 bases from J; junction bases left unmatched: 2. CDR3 region: CASSLVDRAETQYF. The CDR3 nucleotides read TGTGCCAGCAGCTTAGTGGACAGGGCAGAGACCCAGTACTTC.

This chain joins TRBV27 and TRBJ2-1; 9 nucleotides line up with TRBD2. This CDR3 is built from 15 residues. Trimming cost V 3 bases and J 9 bases; bases outside gene matches: 9. Germline CDR1 reads MNHEY; CDR2 reads SMNVEV (reference sequence). The DNA for the CDR3 is TGTGCCAGCAGTTTGAAAGCGGGAGGAAAGGGTGAGCAGTTCTTC. Translating gives CASSLKAGGKGEQFF.

This clone was seen a few times. This chain connects TRBV27 to TRBJ2-1; D ambiguous. The CDR3 is made up of 13 amino acids. Germline CDR1 and CDR2: MNHEY and SMNVEV (reference sequence). V dropped 5 bases and J dropped 0 bases, with 5 bases sitting between them. The CDR3 is CASSKSSYNEQFF. CDR3 bases: TGTGCCAGCAGTAAGAGCTCCTACAATGAGCAGTTCTTC.

The V call is TRBV6-5, the J call TRBJ1-1; 9 bases align to TRBD1. Trimming took 4 bases from V and 7 from J; bases not matched to a gene: 13. The CDR3 sequence is 16 residues long. Looked up from germline, CDR1 is MNHEY and CDR2 is SVGAGI. CDR3 nucleotide sequence: TGTGCCAGCAGTTTACAGTGGACAGGGGATGGGGTTGAAGCTTTCTTT. This sequence encodes CASSLQWTGDGVEAFF.

This clone is classed as large (0.1 to 1%). The chain couples TRBV5-6 to TRBJ1-2; D not resolved. The CDR3 contains 16 residues. Germline CDR1 is SGHDT and CDR2 is YYEEEE. V lost 4 bases and J lost 3, with 19 bases in between. The CDR3 DNA reads as TGTGCCAGCAGCCCTTGGCCGGTAGAATTGGACTATGGCTACACCTTC. Translated: CASSPWPVELDYGYTF.

The count of this clone is one. The chain couples TRBV29-1 to TRBJ1-2, with 7 bases fitting TRBD1. The CDR3 runs to 15 residues. The germline V gene encodes CDR1 SQVTM and CDR2 ANQGSEA. J gave up 0 bases and V 7 bases, and 11 bases lay outside the gene matches. The DNA for the CDR3 is TGCAGCGATTGGACAGGCGGTACCCCTAACTATGGCTACACCTTC. As protein: CSDWTGGTPNYGYTF. Drawing the rest from reference TRBV29-1 and TRBJ1-2, the complete variable domain is SAVISQKPSRDICQRGTSLTIQCQVDSQVTMMFWYRQQPGQSLTLIATANQGSEATYESGFVIDKFPISRPNLTFSTLTVSNMSPEDSSIYLCSDWTGGTPNYGYTFGSGTRLTVV.

The chain has TRBV6-1 and TRBJ2-7; the D call may be TRBD1 or TRBD2 (5 bases each). This CDR3 contains 12 residues. Germline V gene data show CDR1 as MNHNS and CDR2 as SASEGT. With 6 bases removed from V and 7 bases from J, the gap between germline ends came to 13 bases. Here the CDR3 reads CASSPGTGEQYF. The CDR3 DNA follows: TGTGCCAGCAGCCCCGGGACGGGAGAGCAGTACTTC.

V usage is TRBV27 and J usage is TRBJ2-2; a weak D match, TRBD1 (5 bases). CDR1 MNHEY and CDR2 SMNVEV come from the germline V gene (reference sequence). The CDR3 totals 14 residues. The V end lost 3 bases, the J end lost 5 bases, and 10 bases lay between the germline ends. Here the CDR3 DNA reads TGTGCCAGCAGTTTGGGGCCCACGACCGGGGAGCTGTTTTTT. Protein sequence: CASSLGPTTGELFF.

V is TRBV5-4 and J is TRBJ1-2, with 8 nucleotides matching TRBD1. The CDR3 contains 17 residues. CDR1 is SGHNT, CDR2 YYREEE, per germline (reference sequence). J gave up 4 bases and V 3 bases, and 14 bases lay outside the gene matches. The CDR3 sequence is CASSSQGGRSEGYGYTF. The CDR3 nucleotides are TGTGCCAGCAGCTCACAGGGGGGAAGAAGTGAGGGCTATGGCTACACCTTC.

This chain uses TRBV11-2 with TRBJ2-3; TRBD2 aligns across 8 bases. V gave up 1 base and J gave up 4 bases; unmatched junction bases: 1. Per the germline V gene, CDR1 is SGHAT and CDR2 is FQNNGV. The CDR3 extends over 14 amino acids. In DNA form, the CDR3 reads TGTGCCAGCAGCTTAGCGGGAGGGGCAGATACGCAGTATTTT. Protein sequence: CASSLAGGADTQYF.

The rearrangement uses TRBV6-1 and TRBJ2-7; weak D call: TRBD1 (6 bases). This CDR3 region has 14 residues. The V end lost 2 bases, the J end lost 2 bases, and 10 bases lay between the germline ends. Germline V gene sequence: CDR1 MNHNS, CDR2 SASEGT. The chain's CDR3 is CASSEQGPPYEQYF. The CDR3 DNA reads as TGTGCCAGCAGTGAACAGGGGCCCCCCTACGAGCAGTACTTC.

V and J are TRBV19 and TRBJ2-7; D may be TRBD1 or TRBD2 (5 bases each). Per germline, CDR1 LNHDA and CDR2 SQIVND (reference sequence). Trimming shortened V by 6 bases and J by 3 bases, and 12 bases separated the two germline ends. The CDR3 runs to 13 residues. This CDR3 reads CASRTGTGYEQYF. CDR3 DNA: TGTGCCAGTAGGACCGGGACGGGCTACGAGCAGTACTTC.

The chain recombines TRBV28 with TRBJ1-1; perhaps TRBD1 as D (6 bases). Looked up from germline, CDR1 is MDHEN and CDR2 is SYDVKM. The CDR3 contains 14 residues. V shed 7 bases and J shed 3 bases, with 15 bases lying between them. This chain's CDR3 is CASKPAGDDTEAFF. CDR3 sequence (DNA): TGTGCCAGCAAGCCGGCAGGGGATGACACTGAAGCTTTCTTT.

The chain combines TRBV7-3 with TRBJ2-1; 9 bases line up with TRBD1. CDR3 length: 15 amino acids. Germline V gene data show CDR1 as SGHTA and CDR2 as FQGTGA. With 2 bases clipped from V and 2 bases from J, the junction kept 1 base outside the gene matches. The CDR3 here is CASSLGTGTYNEQFF. The CDR3 coding sequence is TGTGCCAGCAGCTTAGGGACAGGGACCTACAATGAGCAGTTCTTC.

The chain combines TRBV6-5 with TRBJ2-1; no firm D call. Between the trimmed V and J ends, which lost 2 bases and 0 bases, there was a span of 8 bases. In germline, CDR1 is MNHEY, CDR2 SVGAGI. CDR3 length: 15 residues. For the CDR3, the DNA is TGTGCCAGCAGTTACGGCGCGATCTCCTACAATGAGCAGTTCTTC. Translating gives CASSYGAISYNEQFF.

J is TRBJ2-2 and V is TRBV6-6; D gene ambiguous. CDR3 length: 16 amino acids. Looked up from germline, CDR1 is MNHNY and CDR2 is SVGAGI (reference sequence). V lost 7 bases to trimming and J lost 4 bases, with 19 bases between them. The CDR3 spells CASTPDGGDSTGELFF. The CDR3, as DNA: TGTGCCAGCACCCCCGACGGCGGAGACTCCACCGGGGAGCTGTTTTTT.

As to this clone: Sequence at one end of the junction differs from germline and may be a read error. The V and J genes are TRBV7-7 and TRBJ2-1; TRBD1 agrees at 7 bases. The CDR3 spans 15 residues. Germline-derived CDR1 and CDR2 are SSHAT and FNYEAQ (reference sequence). The CDR3 protein is CASSPGQLSYNEQFF. For the CDR3, the DNA is TGTGCTAGCAGCCCGGGACAGCTCTCCTACAATGAGCAGTTCTTC. The full variable domain, its missing parts supplied by reference TRBV7-7 and TRBJ2-1, is GAGVSQSPRYKVTKRGQDVTLRCDPISSHATLYWYQQALGQGPEFLTYFNYEAQPDKSGLPSDRFSAERPEGSISTLTIQRTEQRDSAMYRCASSPGQLSYNEQFFGPGTRLTVL.

The chain is built from TRBV6-5 and TRBJ1-1, with TRBD1 as a possible D gene (5 bases). The length of the CDR3 is 14 residues. V was cut by 7 bases and J by 5 bases, with 17 bases left in between. The germline V gene encodes CDR1 MNHEY and CDR2 SVGAGI. As DNA, the CDR3 is TGTGCCAGCAACCCAGTAAAGGAGGGGACTGAAGCTTTCTTT. It translates to CASNPVKEGTEAFF.